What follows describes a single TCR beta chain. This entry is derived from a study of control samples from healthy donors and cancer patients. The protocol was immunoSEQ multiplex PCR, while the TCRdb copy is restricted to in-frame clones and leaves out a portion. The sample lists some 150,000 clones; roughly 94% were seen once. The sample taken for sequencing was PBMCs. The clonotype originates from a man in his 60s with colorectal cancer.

The CDR3 loop reads CASSQDSARLGSADTQYF. The CDR3 DNA is TGTGCCAGCAGCCAAGATTCTGCCCGCCTTGGGAGTGCAGATACGCAGTATTTT. The gene calls are TRBV4-2 and TRBJ2-3, with D perhaps matching TRBD2 (5 bases). Germline V lookup: CDR1 LGHNA, CDR2 YNFKEQ. The length of the CDR3 is 18 residues. Trimming shortened V by 0 bases and J by 4 bases, and 20 bases separated the two germline ends.